A selection of T cell receptor beta chains follows, all from one sample in a study of early T cells in non-severe SARS-CoV-2 infection. TCRdb reprocessed the 5' RACE reads with MiXCR, giving one entry per CDR3 protein. The table lists approximately 100,000 distinct CDR3 sequences, 11% of them singletons, with roughly 5% in the top ten. Sequencing was carried out using whole blood. All receptors derive from an adult who was a healthcare worker with PCR-confirmed SARS-CoV-2 infection or an uninfected control (not recorded which). CDR3s include the opening cysteine and the closing phenylalanine or tryptophan. The D gene is left open where the match is weak. Clone size is given for some rows only: seen once, a few or many times, or a class if the clone is expanded.

cdr3_aa	cdr3_nt	d_call	clone_size	v_call	j_call
CASSEALGSVVNEQYF	TGTGCCAGCAGTGAAGCGCTTGGCAGCGTAGTGAACGAGCAGTACTTC	-	many	TRBV2	TRBJ2-7
CASSLEMGSTEAFF	TGCGCCAGCAGCTTGGAAATGGGGAGCACTGAAGCTTTCTTT	-	once	TRBV5-1	TRBJ1-1
CASSLFVRYGYTF	TGTGCCAGCAGCTTATTTGTCCGCTATGGCTACACCTTC	-	many	TRBV7-9	TRBJ1-2
CASSGFRSYEQYF	TGTGCCAGTTCAGGGTTTAGATCCTACGAGCAGTACTTC	-	many	TRBV19	TRBJ2-7
CATGGLRGEKLFF	TGTGCCACCGGGGGGCTACGGGGTGAAAAACTGTTTTTT	-	-	TRBV2	TRBJ1-4
CASSPRQPRDYGYTF	TGTGCCAGCAGTCCTCGACAGCCTCGGGACTATGGCTACACCTTC	-	once	TRBV12-3/TRBV12-4	TRBJ1-2
CASSMQKQGNIQYF	TGTGCCAGTAGTATGCAAAAACAGGGTAACATTCAGTACTTC	-	many	TRBV19	TRBJ2-4
CASSPVGTGINEQFF	TGTGCCAGCTCGCCAGTAGGGACAGGGATCAATGAGCAGTTCTTC	TRBD1	-	TRBV18	TRBJ2-1
CASSSRGSLADTQYF	TGTGCCAGCAGCTCCCGAGGGAGCCTAGCAGATACGCAGTATTTT	-	few	TRBV7-3	TRBJ2-3
CASSQDGSSYNEQFF	TGCGCCAGCAGCCAAGACGGGAGCTCCTACAATGAGCAGTTCTTC	-	-	TRBV4-1	TRBJ2-1
CASSDPNIQYF	TGTGCCAGCAGTGACCCAAACATTCAGTACTTC	-	many	TRBV6-6	TRBJ2-4
CASALGNNQPQHF	TGCGCCAGCGCGTTGGGAAACAATCAGCCCCAGCATTTT	-	many	TRBV10-2	TRBJ1-5
CASSSPAGTGDGYTF	TGCGCCAGCAGCTCGCCGGCCGGGACAGGGGACGGCTACACCTTC	TRBD1	-	TRBV5-1	TRBJ1-2
CASRRPLGEQYF	TGCGCCAGCCGCCGGCCCCTCGGGGAGCAGTACTTC	-	-	TRBV5-1	TRBJ2-7
CASSPFSSYNEQFF	TGTGCCAGTTCACCGTTTAGCTCCTACAATGAGCAGTTCTTC	-	few	TRBV12-3/TRBV12-4	TRBJ2-1
CASSLLAGGNEQFF	TGTGCCAGCAGCTTACTAGCGGGGGGGAATGAGCAGTTCTTC	TRBD2	few	TRBV7-3	TRBJ2-1
CASSLRALQGPSRNQPQHF	TGTGCCAGCAGTTTGAGGGCGTTACAGGGCCCGAGTCGCAATCAGCCCCAGCATTTT	-	-	TRBV28	TRBJ1-5
CSVTGTSRTEAFF	TGCAGCGTCACAGGTACCTCACGGACTGAAGCTTTCTTT	-	few	TRBV29-1	TRBJ1-1
CASSVEDRLVYGYTF	TGTGCCAGCAGCGTAGAAGACAGGTTGGTGTATGGCTACACCTTC	-	many	TRBV9	TRBJ1-2
CSAPRSTDTQYF	TGCAGTGCCCCCCGGAGCACAGATACGCAGTATTTT	-	-	TRBV20-1	TRBJ2-3
CASSLGLAGARLEQYF	TGCGCCAGCAGCCTGGGACTAGCGGGAGCTCGCCTCGAGCAGTACTTC	TRBD2	many	TRBV4-1	TRBJ2-7
CASSLVGTSNSPLHF	TGTGCCAGCAGCTTAGTCGGGACGAGTAATTCACCCCTCCACTTT	-	many	TRBV5-5	TRBJ1-6
CASSQFLSLTNYGYTF	TGTGCCAGCAGCCAGTTTTTATCTCTGACTAACTATGGCTACACCTTC	-	-	TRBV7-9	TRBJ1-2
CASSYPPGGGTDTQYF	TGTGCCAGCAGTTACCCCCCGGGCGGGGGCACAGATACGCAGTATTTT	-	many	TRBV6-5	TRBJ2-3
CAWSTRKGQGVNIQYF	TGTGCCTGGAGTACCCGGAAGGGACAGGGGGTGAACATTCAGTACTTC	TRBD1	-	TRBV30	TRBJ2-4
CASALSGDYNEQFF	TGTGCTAGTGCCCTAAGCGGGGATTACAATGAGCAGTTCTTC	TRBD2	-	TRBV12-5	TRBJ2-1
CASSLAQPNSPLHF	TGTGCCAGCAGCTTAGCTCAGCCAAATTCACCCCTCCACTTT	-	few	TRBV7-2	TRBJ1-6
CASSLDGEAGELFF	TGTGCCAGCAGCTTAGATGGGGAGGCCGGGGAGCTGTTTTTT	-	few	TRBV7-6	TRBJ2-2
CASSFSRGSYEQFF	TGTGCCAGCAGCTTCTCACGCGGGAGCTATGAGCAGTTCTTC	TRBD2	many	TRBV7-2	TRBJ2-1
CTSSLDPGLETQYF	TGCACCAGCAGCTTGGATCCGGGGTTAGAGACCCAGTACTTC	-	-	TRBV5-1	TRBJ2-5
CASTLAGVDTEAFF	TGCGCCAGCACCCTGGCAGGGGTGGACACTGAAGCTTTCTTT	-	few	TRBV10-2	TRBJ1-1
CASSQDTDTQYF	TGTGCCAGCAGCCAAGACACAGATACGCAGTATTTT	-	-	TRBV3-1	TRBJ2-3
CASSNMWDTIYF	TGTGCCAGCAGCAACATGTGGGACACCATATATTTT	-	-	TRBV28	TRBJ1-3
CSVAADRDPEAFF	TGCAGCGTCGCCGCTGACAGGGACCCTGAAGCTTTCTTT	TRBD1	many	TRBV29-1	TRBJ1-1
CASSLYPSGTYNEQFF	TGTGCCAGCAGTTTATATCCTAGCGGGACCTACAATGAGCAGTTCTTC	TRBD2	-	TRBV12-3/TRBV12-4	TRBJ2-1
CASSLWQGPQETQYF	TGTGCCAGCAGCTTATGGCAGGGTCCCCAAGAGACCCAGTACTTC	-	-	TRBV11-2	TRBJ2-5
CASSPGQRSSYEQYF	TGTGCCAGCAGCCCTGGACAGCGGAGCTCCTACGAGCAGTACTTC	-	-	TRBV27	TRBJ2-7
CASSHPSRNTIYF	TGTGCCAGCAGCCATCCCTCACGAAACACCATATATTTT	-	many	TRBV3-1	TRBJ1-3
CASSPGAPTLHF	TGTGCCAGCTCACCGGGGGCACCCACCCTCCACTTT	-	few	TRBV18	TRBJ1-6
CASSPSTGLNTEAFF	TGTGCCAGCAGTCCTTCGACAGGGTTGAACACTGAAGCTTTCTTT	TRBD1	many	TRBV27	TRBJ1-1
CASSPPTGSGNTIYF	TGTGCCAGCAGTCCCCCGACAGGCTCTGGAAACACCATATATTTT	-	-	TRBV12-3/TRBV12-4	TRBJ1-3
CASSFNSLMNTEAFF	TGTGCCAGCAGTTTTAACAGTCTCATGAACACTGAAGCTTTCTTT	-	many	TRBV12-3/TRBV12-4	TRBJ1-1
CASSTGRFSYNSPLHF	TGTGCCAGTAGTACCGGACGTTTCTCCTATAATTCACCCCTCCACTTT	-	-	TRBV19	TRBJ1-6
CATSWDTGGTEAFF	TGTGCCACCAGCTGGGATACGGGGGGCACTGAAGCTTTCTTT	-	many	TRBV15	TRBJ1-1
CASPGRQERNTGELFF	TGTGCCAGCCCTGGGCGGCAAGAGCGGAACACCGGGGAGCTGTTTTTT	-	many	TRBV7-9	TRBJ2-2
CSVRTPTNEKLFF	TGCAGCGTTAGGACACCGACTAATGAAAAACTGTTTTTT	-	-	TRBV29-1	TRBJ1-4
CASSYSAASGNNEQFF	TGTGCCAGCAGTTACTCTGCGGCTAGCGGGAACAATGAGCAGTTCTTC	TRBD2	few	TRBV6-5	TRBJ2-1